The rows below give T cell receptor beta chains drawn from one sample of a study of Tregs in tolerant kidney transplant recipients. The table came from immunoSEQ multiplex PCR; TCRdb's copy has only in-frame clones and leaves some out. The sample lists fewer than 20,000 clones, roughly four fifths occurring once. Sequencing was performed on Tregs from blood. Receptor source: a human donor in good health. The CDR3 runs from the conserved cysteine through the conserved F or W. A D gene is named only where the DNA matches it firmly. Clone sizes are given selectively: once, few, many, or a class where the clone is expanded.

abundance: .
j_gene: TRBJ2-7
d_gene: TRBD2
v_gene: TRBV7-2
len: 12
CDR3aa: CASSPRGGEQYF
CDR3nt: TGTGCCAGCAGCCCACGGGGGGGCGAGCAGTACTTC

abundance: .
j_gene: TRBJ2-3
d_gene: .
v_gene: TRBV21-1
len: 15
CDR3aa: CANTPATQAPNTQYF
CDR3nt: TGTGCCAACACCCCGGCTACCCAGGCCCCAAATACGCAGTATTTT

abundance: once
j_gene: TRBJ1-1
d_gene: TRBD1
v_gene: TRBV18
len: 15
CDR3aa: CASSPTGGWETEAFF
CDR3nt: TGTGCCAGCTCACCTACAGGGGGATGGGAGACTGAAGCTTTCTTT

abundance: .
j_gene: TRBJ2-7
d_gene: TRBD1
v_gene: TRBV11-1
len: 16
CDR3aa: CASSLVLGQGSPEQYF
CDR3nt: TGTGCCAGCAGCTTAGTCTTGGGACAGGGGTCCCCCGAGCAGTACTTC

abundance: .
j_gene: TRBJ1-1
d_gene: .
v_gene: TRBV28
len: 14
CDR3aa: CASSLGLRNTEAFF
CDR3nt: TGTGCCAGCAGTTTAGGACTGAGAAACACTGAAGCTTTCTTT

abundance: once
j_gene: TRBJ2-3
d_gene: TRBD2
v_gene: TRBV11-3
len: 14
CDR3aa: CASSPGLETDTQYF
CDR3nt: TGTGCCAGCAGCCCGGGACTAGAGACAGATACGCAGTATTTT

abundance: .
j_gene: TRBJ2-5
d_gene: TRBD2
v_gene: TRBV5-1
len: 15
CDR3aa: CASSFRLAPGETQYF
CDR3nt: TGCGCCAGCAGCTTTAGACTAGCTCCGGGGGAGACCCAGTACTTC

abundance: .
j_gene: TRBJ2-3
d_gene: .
v_gene: TRBV9
len: 17
CDR3aa: CASSVARGRTSTDTQYF
CDR3nt: TGTGCCAGCAGCGTAGCTAGGGGGAGGACTAGCACAGATACGCAGTATTTT

abundance: .
j_gene: TRBJ1-2
d_gene: .
v_gene: TRBV6-6
len: 13
CDR3aa: CASSYAGNYGYTF
CDR3nt: TGTGCCAGCAGTTACGCTGGTAACTATGGCTACACCTTC

abundance: .
j_gene: TRBJ1-2
d_gene: .
v_gene: TRBV7-9
len: 14
CDR3aa: CASSPNNRVEGYTF
CDR3nt: TGTGCCAGCAGCCCCAATAACAGGGTAGAAGGCTACACCTTC

abundance: .
j_gene: TRBJ2-7
d_gene: TRBD1
v_gene: TRBV15
len: 15
CDR3aa: CATGTFDREEGEQYF
CDR3nt: TGTGCCACCGGAACTTTCGACAGGGAAGAAGGCGAGCAGTACTTC

abundance: .
j_gene: TRBJ2-7
d_gene: .
v_gene: TRBV6-1
len: 13
CDR3aa: CASNRDFSYEQYF
CDR3nt: TGTGCCAGCAATCGGGACTTCTCCTACGAGCAGTACTTC

abundance: .
j_gene: TRBJ2-3
d_gene: .
v_gene: TRBV7-8
len: 16
CDR3aa: CASSLDVGLLGQTQYF
CDR3nt: TGTGCCAGCAGCTTGGATGTTGGACTACTAGGTCAAACGCAGTATTTT

abundance: .
j_gene: TRBJ1-5
d_gene: .
v_gene: TRBV19
len: 14
CDR3aa: CATRYGGANQPQHF
CDR3nt: TGTGCCACCCGATATGGAGGGGCTAATCAGCCCCAGCATTTT

abundance: .
j_gene: TRBJ2-1
d_gene: TRBD2
v_gene: TRBV19
len: 18
CDR3aa: CASKRSQGGLAGRNEQFF
CDR3nt: TGTGCCAGTAAAAGAAGTCAGGGGGGACTAGCGGGACGCAATGAGCAGTTCTTC

abundance: .
j_gene: TRBJ2-2
d_gene: TRBD2
v_gene: TRBV5-1
len: 14
CDR3aa: CAAQREGGTGELFF
CDR3nt: TGCGCCGCCCAGCGGGAGGGCGGCACCGGGGAGCTGTTTTTT

abundance: .
j_gene: TRBJ2-5
d_gene: .
v_gene: TRBV5-1
len: 16
CDR3aa: CASSLEPRGGQETQYF
CDR3nt: TGCGCCAGCAGCTTGGAACCGAGGGGTGGCCAAGAGACCCAGTACTTC

abundance: .
j_gene: TRBJ2-5
d_gene: TRBD2
v_gene: TRBV5-4
len: 17
CDR3aa: CASSFGLTSAARETQYF
CDR3nt: TGTGCCAGCAGCTTCGGCTTAACTAGCGCGGCCAGGGAGACCCAGTACTTC

abundance: few
j_gene: TRBJ2-5
d_gene: .
v_gene: TRBV18
len: 13
CDR3aa: CASYGRLEETQYF
CDR3nt: TGTGCCAGCTACGGGCGATTGGAAGAGACCCAGTACTTC

abundance: once
j_gene: TRBJ2-5
d_gene: .
v_gene: TRBV18
len: 13
CDR3aa: CASSPSGAETQYF
CDR3nt: TGTGCCAGCTCACCATCCGGCGCCGAGACCCAGTACTTC

abundance: .
j_gene: TRBJ1-3
d_gene: .
v_gene: TRBV5-1
len: 16
CDR3aa: CASSLTATSAGNTIYF
CDR3nt: TGCGCCAGCAGCTTGACAGCGACGTCAGCTGGAAACACCATATATTTT

abundance: .
j_gene: TRBJ2-5
d_gene: .
v_gene: TRBV5-1
len: 16
CDR3aa: CASSLATVVGQETQYF
CDR3nt: TGCGCCAGCAGCTTGGCCACCGTGGTGGGCCAAGAGACCCAGTACTTC

abundance: .
j_gene: TRBJ2-1
d_gene: .
v_gene: TRBV19
len: 11
CDR3aa: CASRNRDWTFF
CDR3nt: TGTGCCAGTAGGAACCGGGACTGGACGTTCTTC

abundance: .
j_gene: TRBJ2-5
d_gene: .
v_gene: TRBV2
len: 14
CDR3aa: CASSAFGGEATQYF
CDR3nt: TGTGCCAGCAGCGCCTTCGGCGGGGAAGCCACCCAGTACTTC

abundance: .
j_gene: TRBJ1-2
d_gene: TRBD1
v_gene: TRBV7-2
len: 14
CDR3aa: CASGSRGRVDGYTF
CDR3nt: TGTGCCAGCGGGTCCAGGGGGCGGGTCGATGGCTACACCTTC

abundance: .
j_gene: TRBJ2-2
d_gene: TRBD2
v_gene: TRBV10-3
len: 19
CDR3aa: CAISESWSGGTSSAGELFF
CDR3nt: TGTGCCATCAGTGAGTCGTGGTCGGGGGGGACTAGCAGCGCCGGGGAGCTGTTTTTT

abundance: .
j_gene: TRBJ1-1
d_gene: .
v_gene: TRBV29-1
len: 12
CDR3aa: CSATRGSTEAFF
CDR3nt: TGCAGCGCCACACGGGGATCCACTGAAGCTTTCTTT

abundance: .
j_gene: TRBJ1-5
d_gene: TRBD1
v_gene: TRBV27
len: 13
CDR3aa: CASSQQGIQPQHF
CDR3nt: TGTGCCAGCAGTCAACAGGGGATTCAGCCCCAGCATTTT